This T cell receptor (beta chain) emerged from a study of molecular identifiers for immune sequencing clone quantification. Between roughly 18,000 and 1,100,000 sorted cells, with 10%, 30% or 50% RNA, yielded naive CD8 libraries. For bulk TCR libraries, previously described methods and listed TCR primers were used. Each CDR3 protein is one row after TCRdb ran MiXCR on the PCR reads. The sample has roughly 100,000 distinct CDR3 sequences, about 35% seen once; the top ten hold 9.7%. Germline assignment: CDR1 SGHAT and CDR2 FQDESV (reference sequence). V lost 6 bases, J lost 4 bases, and 7 bases stayed unmatched. This CDR3 region has 14 residues. The study, taken as a whole, reports: Identical TCR molecules sharing a barcode could underestimate highly expanded clone sizes. Clonotypes topping 20 RNA copies carried over 97% of effector molecules but under 1% of naive ones.

With regard to this clonotype: Its antigen is still unknown.

Sequencing was carried out using naive CD8+ T cells from blood, with Jurkat cell RNA spiked in. Subset here: FACS-sorted CD8+CD4-CCR7+CD45RA+ naive T cells. The gene calls are TRBV11-1 and TRBJ2-7; 9 bases are a match to TRBD2. This receptor was identified in a human donor in good health. Some libraries in this study had Jurkat cell RNA spiked in. The CDR3 is CASSKSGRRYEQYF. CDR3 nucleotides: TGTGCCAGCAGTAAAAGCGGGAGGAGGTACGAGCAGTACTTC.